Following are 30 T cell receptor beta chains from one sample sequenced in a study of blood T cell repertoires in COVID-19. The repertoire was sequenced with immunoSEQ multiplex PCR; TCRdb's copy has only in-frame clones and lacks some. Of about 220,000 clones in the sample, around four fifths were seen once. Sequencing was done on a sample of peripheral blood. These receptors were obtained from a man aged 30 to 39 with active or convalescent COVID-19.

This clone has a handful of counts. The chain uses TRBV30 and TRBJ1-5; possible D gene TRBD1, 6 bases. Looked up from germline, CDR1 is GTSNPN and CDR2 is SVGIG (reference sequence). The CDR3 is 14 amino acids. V lost 2 bases to trimming and J lost 9 bases, with 17 bases between them. The CDR3 loop reads CAWSQGTTQRPQHF. The CDR3 DNA sequence: TGTGCCTGGAGTCAGGGGACTACCCAGCGGCCCCAGCATTTT.

The chain couples TRBV7-2 to TRBJ1-5, with 11 bases aligning to TRBD1. Germline assignment: CDR1 SGHTA and CDR2 FQGNSA. After removal of 5 bases from V and 6 bases from J, the junction contained 15 bases not matched to a gene. The CDR3 length is 18 residues. The CDR3 here is CASSRRTGGDWEPQPQHF. Written as DNA, the CDR3 is TGTGCCAGCAGCCGTAGGACAGGGGGCGACTGGGAACCTCAGCCCCAGCATTTT.

V and J are TRBV9 and TRBJ1-6, with TRBD1 matching over 8 bases. The V gene end was trimmed by 4 bases and the J gene end by 11 bases; junction bases not matched to a gene: 5. CDR3 length: 13 residues. From germline, CDR1 is SGDLS and CDR2 YYNGEE. Here the CDR3 reads CASSSDRGPPLHF. The CDR3 DNA follows: TGTGCCAGCAGCTCAGACAGGGGTCCACCCCTCCACTTT.

The chain employs TRBV5-4 and TRBJ1-3; 7 bases line up with TRBD1. This CDR3 region has 16 residues. Germline V gene lookup returns CDR1 SGHNT and CDR2 YYREEE (reference sequence). V shed 2 bases and J 0 bases; nucleotides not matched to a gene: 5. DNA for the CDR3: TGTGCCAGCAGCTTTAACAGGGGATACTCTGGAAACACCATATATTTT. Its translation: CASSFNRGYSGNTIYF.

The chain couples TRBV27 to TRBJ2-1; D possibly corresponds to TRBD2 (6 bases). V lost 0 bases and J 6 bases, leaving 9 bases between the germline ends. Per the germline V gene, CDR1 is MNHEY and CDR2 is SMNVEV (reference sequence). This CDR3 region has 14 residues. CDR3 protein: CASSLSAGLNEQFF. The CDR3 DNA follows: TGTGCCAGCAGTTTATCTGCGGGGCTCAATGAGCAGTTCTTC.

The CDR3 sequence: CASSRRGLGTDTQYF. CDR3 sequence (DNA): TGTGCCAGCAGTCGCAGGGGGCTTGGCACAGATACGCAGTATTTT. The chain links TRBV25-1 to TRBJ2-3; 8 nucleotides line up with TRBD1. Germline V CDR1 and CDR2: MGHDK, SYGVNS. The ends lost 5 bases at V and 1 base at J; junction bases unmatched: 5. The length of the CDR3 is 15 residues.

The V and J genes are TRBV7-2 and TRBJ1-4, with 10 bases matching TRBD1. After removal of 5 bases from V and 0 bases from J, the junction contained 6 bases not matched to a gene. Germline V gene lookup returns CDR1 SGHTA and CDR2 FQGNSA. The CDR3 has 17 amino acids. This CDR3 is CASSRRQGAATNEKLFF. For the CDR3, the DNA is TGTGCCAGCAGCCGTAGACAGGGGGCAGCAACTAATGAAAAACTGTTTTTT. The variable domain in full, completed from reference TRBV7-2 and TRBJ1-4, reads GAGVSQSPSNKVTEKGKDVELRCDPISGHTALYWYRQSLGQGLEFLIYFQGNSAPDKSGLPSDRFSAERTGGSVSTLTIQRTQQEDSAVYLCASSRRQGAATNEKLFFGSGTQLSVL.

The chain is built from TRBV5-6 and TRBJ2-1; 7 positions agree with TRBD2. CDR3 length equals 15 residues. Losses at the gene ends were 2 bases for V and 5 bases for J; bases not matched to a gene: 7. CDR1 is SGHDT and CDR2 is YYEEEE in the germline V gene. DNA of the CDR3: TGTGCCAGCAGCTTAGCCGGGAGGCGAGACAATGAGCAGTTCTTC. It encodes CASSLAGRRDNEQFF.

This clone was recorded only once. This chain links TRBV7-9 with TRBJ2-7; 9 nucleotides align to TRBD1. This CDR3 contains 14 residues. Germline CDR1 and CDR2: SEHNR and FQNEAQ (reference sequence). Trimming at V came to 4 bases and at J to 2 bases, leaving 3 bases not matched to a gene. CDR3 region: CASSSGQGTYEQYF. In nucleotides, the CDR3 is TGTGCCAGCAGCTCGGGACAGGGCACCTACGAGCAGTACTTC.

The CDR3 nucleotides read TGTGCCAGCAGTTTACAGGGATATGGCTACACCTTC. It is translated as CASSLQGYGYTF. The chain links TRBV27 to TRBJ1-2; maybe TRBD1 (5 bases). Germline CDR1 reads MNHEY; CDR2 reads SMNVEV (reference sequence). Deletions cut 2 bases from V and 5 bases from J, with 6 bases between. The CDR3 has 12 amino acids.

The J gene is TRBJ2-3, the V gene TRBV10-2; 11 nucleotides align to TRBD2. This CDR3 contains 15 residues. J lost 3 bases, V lost 4 bases, and 3 bases had no gene match. CDR1 is WSHSY and CDR2 is SAAADI in the germline V gene. For the CDR3, the DNA is TGCGCCAGCAGTGGGCCTAGCGGGGGGACAGATACGCAGTATTTT. Translation: CASSGPSGGTDTQYF.

The chain uses TRBV30 and TRBJ2-7; 8 bases map to TRBD2. The CDR3 loop spans 15 amino acids. Unmatched junction bases numbered 8, after V lost 2 bases and J lost 2 bases. In germline, CDR1 is GTSNPN, CDR2 SVGIG (reference sequence). The DNA of the CDR3 is TGTGCCTGGAGTCCACTAGCGGTACCGGCCTACGAGCAGTACTTC. Protein sequence: CAWSPLAVPAYEQYF.

The rearrangement links TRBV7-9 to TRBJ2-1; D perhaps matches TRBD2 (5 bases). CDR3 length: 16 amino acids. V gave up 5 bases and J gave up 0 bases, with 14 bases separating them. Germline loops: CDR1 SEHNR, CDR2 FQNEAQ (reference sequence). The DNA of the CDR3 is TGTGCCAGCAGCCCCAGGTCTGCGGGCTCCTACAATGAGCAGTTCTTC. It encodes CASSPRSAGSYNEQFF. The variable domain in full, completed from reference TRBV7-9 and TRBJ2-1, reads DTGVSQNPRHKITKRGQNVTFRCDPISEHNRLYWYRQTLGQGPEFLTYFQNEAQLEKSRLLSDRFSAERPKGSFSTLEIQRTEQGDSAMYLCASSPRSAGSYNEQFFGPGTRLTVL.

The chain employs TRBV5-6 and TRBJ2-1; TRBD2 might be the D (5 bases). Trimming cost V 1 base and J 0 bases, with 8 bases left between them. CDR1 is SGHDT and CDR2 is YYEEEE in the germline V gene. CDR3 length equals 15 residues. The CDR3, as DNA: TGTGCCAGCAGCTTGCTAGGGAGCTCCTACAATGAGCAGTTCTTC. Its protein product is CASSLLGSSYNEQFF. Drawing the rest from reference TRBV5-6 and TRBJ2-1, the complete variable domain is DAGVTQSPTHLIKTRGQQVTLRCSPKSGHDTVSWYQQALGQGPQFIFQYYEEEERQRGNFPDRFSGHQFPNYSSELNVNALLLGDSALYLCASSLLGSSYNEQFFGPGTRLTVL.

The chain links TRBV7-9 to TRBJ1-2; D perhaps matches TRBD1 (6 bases). CDR3 length: 16 amino acids. V was shortened by 3 bases and J by 3 bases, with 17 bases between the two germline ends. Germline-derived CDR1 and CDR2 are SEHNR and FQNEAQ (reference sequence). The CDR3 sequence is CASSLRGSGVDYGYTF. In DNA form, the CDR3 reads TGTGCCAGCAGCTTGAGGGGGTCAGGGGTCGACTATGGCTACACCTTC.

The gene calls are TRBV19 and TRBJ2-4; D is perhaps TRBD1 (6 bases). Trimming cost V 8 bases and J 8 bases, with 19 bases left between them. Looked up from germline, CDR1 is LNHDA and CDR2 is SQIVND (reference sequence). The CDR3 has 14 residues. The CDR3 bases are TGTGCCAGTGCGGACAGAACGGCGGAGGACATTCAGTACTTC. Translated: CASADRTAEDIQYF.

This clone was seen only once. The gene calls are TRBV7-2 and TRBJ2-5; TRBD1 might be the D (5 bases). Trimming left V 0 bases short and J 7 bases short, with 12 bases between. Germline V gene sequence: CDR1 SGHTA, CDR2 FQGNSA. The CDR3 consists of 14 residues. CDR3 region: CASSLAQGSGTQYF. The DNA of the CDR3 is TGTGCCAGCAGCTTAGCGCAGGGCAGTGGGACCCAGTACTTC. Full variable domain (missing parts from reference TRBV7-2 and TRBJ2-5): GAGVSQSPSNKVTEKGKDVELRCDPISGHTALYWYRQSLGQGLEFLIYFQGNSAPDKSGLPSDRFSAERTGGSVSTLTIQRTQQEDSAVYLCASSLAQGSGTQYFGPGTRLLVL.

The chain links TRBV6-5 to TRBJ2-7, with a tentative D call TRBD2 (5 bases). From germline, CDR1 is MNHEY and CDR2 SVGAGI. V lost 6 bases, J lost 0 bases, and 12 bases lay in between. This CDR3 is 14 amino acids long. The CDR3 DNA reads as TGTGCCAGCAGCTCACCGGGGTACTCCTACGAGCAGTACTTC. Its translation is CASSSPGYSYEQYF.

The J gene is TRBJ2-7, the V gene TRBV5-8; D perhaps matches TRBD1 (5 bases). The CDR3 spans 14 residues. Germline V gene data show CDR1 as SGHTS and CDR2 as YDEGEE. V was shortened by 5 bases and J by 4 bases, with 16 bases between the two germline ends. The CDR3 reads CASSVRAPFYEQYF. The CDR3 DNA reads TGTGCCAGCAGTGTCAGGGCCCCCTTTTACGAGCAGTACTTC.

This clone appeared a single time. The chain links TRBV2 to TRBJ2-5; TRBD1 matches at 9 bases. The length of the CDR3 is 14 residues. V shed 6 bases and J 2 bases; nucleotides not matched to a gene: 4. Germline V lookup: CDR1 SNHLY, CDR2 FYNNEI. The CDR3 bases are TGTGCCAGCAGAGGGACAGGGTTTCAAGAGACCCAGTACTTC. This sequence encodes CASRGTGFQETQYF.

The chain carries TRBV9 and TRBJ1-1; no firm D call. The CDR3 consists of 14 residues. The ends were cut back, 2 bases at V and 1 base at J, with 9 bases in the middle. Germline-derived CDR1 and CDR2 are SGDLS and YYNGEE. The CDR3 nucleotides are TGTGCCAGCAGCGTGGGCACTTCGAACACTGAAGCTTTCTTT. It yields the protein CASSVGTSNTEAFF.

This chain joins TRBV4-3 and TRBJ1-2; D is ambiguous. V shed 0 bases and J shed 8 bases, with 19 bases lying between them. The CDR3 spans 16 residues. Germline CDR1 is LGHNA and CDR2 is YSLEER. The DNA for the CDR3 is TGCGCCAGCAGCCAAGATTCTAACGGCCTTAGCCGGGGCTACACCTTC. Translated: CASSQDSNGLSRGYTF.

This clone has only one observation. V is TRBV7-2 and J is TRBJ1-5; D unresolved. In germline, CDR1 is SGHTA, CDR2 FQGNSA. This CDR3 has 14 residues. The V end lost 3 bases, the J end lost 6 bases, and 12 bases lay between the germline ends. CDR3 bases: TGTGCCAGCAGCTTCGGCGGATCACCTCAGCCCCAGCATTTT. It codes for CASSFGGSPQPQHF. Combining the CDR3 with reference TRBV7-2 and TRBJ1-5 gives the whole variable domain GAGVSQSPSNKVTEKGKDVELRCDPISGHTALYWYRQSLGQGLEFLIYFQGNSAPDKSGLPSDRFSAERTGGSVSTLTIQRTQQEDSAVYLCASSFGGSPQPQHFGDGTRLSIL.

This clone has just one count. The chain combines TRBV18 with TRBJ2-7, with 7 nucleotides matching TRBD1. Per the germline V gene, CDR1 is KGHSH and CDR2 is LQKENI. J lost 0 bases, V lost 4 bases, and 6 bases had no gene match. This CDR3 contains 15 residues. CDR3 protein: CASSLRQGSSYEQYF. CDR3 DNA: TGTGCCAGCTCACTACGACAGGGATCCTCCTACGAGCAGTACTTC.

J is TRBJ2-1 and V is TRBV4-3; TRBD2 aligns across 11 bases. V shed 4 bases and J 9 bases; nucleotides not matched to a gene: 11. CDR3 length: 16 residues. Germline values: CDR1 LGHNA, CDR2 YSLEER. CDR3 DNA sequence: TGCGCCAGCAGCCTAACTAGCGGGAGTTCGGGTAGTGAGCAGTTCTTC. Encoded protein: CASSLTSGSSGSEQFF.

This chain links TRBV30 with TRBJ2-1; a weak D match, TRBD2 (5 bases). CDR3 length: 13 amino acids. The germline V gene encodes CDR1 GTSNPN and CDR2 SVGIG (reference sequence). V was pared by 0 bases and J by 6 bases, with 9 bases between. The CDR3 DNA sequence: TGTGCCTGGAGTGTAGGAGGACGCAATGAGCAGTTCTTC. Protein: CAWSVGGRNEQFF.

The rearrangement uses TRBV5-6 and TRBJ2-3, with TRBD1 matching over 7 bases. The length of the CDR3 is 18 residues. Germline assignment: CDR1 SGHDT and CDR2 YYEEEE. J lost 1 base, V lost 3 bases, and 14 bases had no gene match. The CDR3 DNA reads TGTGCCAGCAGCTGGGACAGAACCCTCCAGAGTGGCACAGATACGCAGTATTTT. Its protein product is CASSWDRTLQSGTDTQYF.

In this sample, this clone turned up many times. The V gene is TRBV28, the J gene TRBJ2-7; TRBD2 agrees at 11 bases. The CDR3 has 14 residues. CDR1 and CDR2 (germline): MDHEN, SYDVKM. V lost 4 bases to trimming and J lost 6 bases; unmatched junction nucleotides: 5. CDR3 DNA: TGTGCCAGCAGTTATGCCGGGACTAGCGGCGAGCAGTACTTC. Residues: CASSYAGTSGEQYF.

V and J are TRBV6-2 or TRBV6-3 and TRBJ2-7; D is perhaps TRBD2 (7 bases). The V gene lost 0 bases and the J gene lost 4 bases, with 13 bases spanning the gap. Germline V gene sequence: CDR1 MNHEY, CDR2 SVGEGT. The CDR3 runs to 15 residues. CDR3 in DNA: TGTGCCAGCAGTTACTCGGCGGGGGCCGGGTACGAGCAGTACTTC. Protein: CASSYSAGAGYEQYF.

Only a few counts were recorded for this clone. V and J are TRBV28 and TRBJ1-6; 8 nucleotides line up with TRBD1. The length of the CDR3 is 13 residues. Germline CDR1 is MDHEN and CDR2 is SYDVKM. V shed 5 bases, J shed 13 bases, and the junction held 7 bases outside the gene matches. The CDR3 reads CASSRQGTGPLHF. CDR3 bases: TGTGCCAGCAGTAGACAGGGGACGGGGCCCCTCCACTTT. Full variable domain (outside the CDR3, taken from reference TRBV28 and TRBJ1-6): DVKVTQSSRYLVKRTGEKVFLECVQDMDHENMFWYRQDPGLGLRLIYFSYDVKMKEKGDIPEGYSVSREKKERFSLILESASTNQTSMYLCASSRQGTGPLHFGNGTRLTVT.